This T cell receptor (beta chain) derives from a study of response to subunit inactivated influenza vaccine. This clonotype has a count of ten or more. The target antigen is unknown. Broader study findings: The study's authors posited that every seasonal influenza vaccination enlists few new T cells.

Looked up from germline, CDR1 is ENHRY and CDR2 is SYGVKD. The V gene end was trimmed by 5 bases and the J gene end by 7 bases; junction bases not matched to a gene: 3. This CDR3 is 13 amino acids long. TCRdb analysed the RT-PCR reads with MiXCR anew, one entry per CDR3 protein. Of 610,000 or so distinct CDR3 sequences listed, around 15% are singletons. The chain joins TRBV10-3 to TRBJ1-2, with 11 bases lining up with TRBD1. The source of this sequence is a man aged 45 to 65 who received an inactivated influenza vaccine. Sequenced here: PBMCs from blood, sampled 11 to 12 days after vaccination. Here the CDR3 DNA reads TGTGCCATCAGTCCCGGGACAGGGGGTGGCTACACCTTC. Protein sequence: CAISPGTGGGYTF.